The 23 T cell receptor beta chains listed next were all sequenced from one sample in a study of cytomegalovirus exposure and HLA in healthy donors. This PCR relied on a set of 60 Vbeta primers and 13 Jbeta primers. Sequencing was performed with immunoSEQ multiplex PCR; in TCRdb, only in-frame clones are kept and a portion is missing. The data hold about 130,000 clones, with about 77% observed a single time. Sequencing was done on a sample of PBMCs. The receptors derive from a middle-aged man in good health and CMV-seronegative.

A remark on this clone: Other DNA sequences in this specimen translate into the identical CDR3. CDR3 in DNA: TGCAGTGCCAGCGGGAGGGCTTTCTTT. Translated: CSASGRAFF. This sequence joins TRBV20-1 and TRBJ1-1; D gene uncertain. V was trimmed by 6 bases and J by 11 bases, leaving 10 bases between them. Germline CDR1 DFQATT, CDR2 SNEGSKA (reference sequence). This CDR3 contains 9 residues.

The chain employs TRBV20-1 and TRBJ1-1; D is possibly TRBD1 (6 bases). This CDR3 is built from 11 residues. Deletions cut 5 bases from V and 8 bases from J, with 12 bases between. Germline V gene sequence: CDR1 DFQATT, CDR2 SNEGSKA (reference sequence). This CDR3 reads CSAFRTVEAFF. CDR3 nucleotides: TGCAGTGCTTTTCGGACAGTCGAAGCTTTCTTT.

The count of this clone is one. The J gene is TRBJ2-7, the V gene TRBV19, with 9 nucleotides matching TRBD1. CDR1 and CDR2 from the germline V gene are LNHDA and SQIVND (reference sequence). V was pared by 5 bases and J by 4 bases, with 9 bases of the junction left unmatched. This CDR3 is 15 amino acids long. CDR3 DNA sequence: TGTGCCAGTAGTCAGACCGGGACAGGGCCTTACGAGCAGTACTTC. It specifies CASSQTGTGPYEQYF.

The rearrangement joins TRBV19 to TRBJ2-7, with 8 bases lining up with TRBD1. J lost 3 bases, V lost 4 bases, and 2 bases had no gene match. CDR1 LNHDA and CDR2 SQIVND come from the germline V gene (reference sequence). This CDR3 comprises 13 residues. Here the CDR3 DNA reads TGTGCCAGTAGTAAGGACAGGGACTACGAGCAGTACTTC. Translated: CASSKDRDYEQYF.

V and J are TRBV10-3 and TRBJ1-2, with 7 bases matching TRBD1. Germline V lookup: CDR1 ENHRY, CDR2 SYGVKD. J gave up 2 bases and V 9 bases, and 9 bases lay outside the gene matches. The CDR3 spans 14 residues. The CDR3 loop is CAILGQDTNYGYTF. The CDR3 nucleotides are TGTGCCATACTCGGACAGGACACAAACTATGGCTACACCTTC.

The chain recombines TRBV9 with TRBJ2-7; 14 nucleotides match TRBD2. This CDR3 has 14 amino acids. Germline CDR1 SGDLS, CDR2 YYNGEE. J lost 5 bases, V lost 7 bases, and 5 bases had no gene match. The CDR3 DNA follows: TGTGCCAGCGGCAAGACTAGCGGGAGGGACGAGCAGTACTTC. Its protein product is CASGKTSGRDEQYF.

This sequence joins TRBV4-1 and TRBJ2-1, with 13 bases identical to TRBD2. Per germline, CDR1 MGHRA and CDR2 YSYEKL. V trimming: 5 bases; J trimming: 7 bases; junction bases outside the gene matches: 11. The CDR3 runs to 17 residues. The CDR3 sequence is CASSASTSGRARNEQFF. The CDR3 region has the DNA TGCGCCAGCAGCGCCTCAACTAGCGGGAGGGCCAGGAATGAGCAGTTCTTC.

The CDR3 here is CASSPGRGRQYF. The CDR3, as DNA: TGTGCCAGCAGTCCGGGGCGCGGGAGGCAGTACTTC. This chain connects TRBV6-5 to TRBJ2-7, with TRBD2 matching over 7 bases. V shed 5 bases and J 9 bases; nucleotides not matched to a gene: 7. CDR1 is MNHEY and CDR2 is SVGAGI in the germline V gene. The CDR3 consists of 12 residues.

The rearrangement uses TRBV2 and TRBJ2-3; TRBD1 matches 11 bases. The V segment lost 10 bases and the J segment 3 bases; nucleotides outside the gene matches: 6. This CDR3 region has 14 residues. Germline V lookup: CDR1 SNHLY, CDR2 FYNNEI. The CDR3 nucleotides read TGTGCCACCACCCGGGACAGGGGGACAGATACGCAGTATTTT. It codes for CATTRDRGTDTQYF.

Here the CDR3 reads CASSPLSGVRDTQYF. The CDR3 nucleotides are TGTGCCAGCAGCCCCCTTTCGGGGGTTCGAGATACGCAGTATTTT. The chain links TRBV14 to TRBJ2-3; D may be TRBD2 (6 bases). The V and J ends lost 4 bases and 5 bases respectively, with 16 bases between them. The CDR3 loop spans 15 amino acids. From germline, CDR1 is SGHDN and CDR2 FVKESK.

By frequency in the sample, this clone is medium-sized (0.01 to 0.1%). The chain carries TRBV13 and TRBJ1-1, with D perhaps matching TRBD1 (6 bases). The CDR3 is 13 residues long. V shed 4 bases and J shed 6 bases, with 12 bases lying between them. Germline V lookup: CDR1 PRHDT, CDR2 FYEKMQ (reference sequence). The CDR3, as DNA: TGTGCCAGCAGCTGGAAGGGGGTCCCTGAAGCTTTCTTT. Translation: CASSWKGVPEAFF.

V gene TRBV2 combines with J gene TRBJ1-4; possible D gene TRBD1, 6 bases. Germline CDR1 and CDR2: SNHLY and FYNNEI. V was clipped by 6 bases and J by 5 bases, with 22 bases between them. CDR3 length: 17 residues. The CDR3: CASSEDGTTGGNEKLFF. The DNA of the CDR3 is TGTGCCAGCAGCGAGGACGGGACAACGGGGGGGAATGAAAAACTGTTTTTT.

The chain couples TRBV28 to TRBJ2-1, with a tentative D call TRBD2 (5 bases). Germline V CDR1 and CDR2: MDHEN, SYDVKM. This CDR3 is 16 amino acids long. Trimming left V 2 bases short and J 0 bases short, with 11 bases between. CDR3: CASSLAGGYSYNEQFF. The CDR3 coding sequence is TGTGCCAGCAGTTTAGCGGGTGGATACTCCTACAATGAGCAGTTCTTC.

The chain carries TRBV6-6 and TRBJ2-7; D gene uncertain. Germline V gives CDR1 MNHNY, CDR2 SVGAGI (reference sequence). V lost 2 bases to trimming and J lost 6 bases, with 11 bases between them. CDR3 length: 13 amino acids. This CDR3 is CASSYLEDTEQYF. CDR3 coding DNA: TGTGCCAGCAGTTACCTGGAAGACACCGAGCAGTACTTC.

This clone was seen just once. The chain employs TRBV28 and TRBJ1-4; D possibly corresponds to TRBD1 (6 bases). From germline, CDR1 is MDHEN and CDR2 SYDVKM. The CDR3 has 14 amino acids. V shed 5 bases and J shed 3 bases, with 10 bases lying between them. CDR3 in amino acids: CASSRTVSNEKLFF. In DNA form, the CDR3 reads TGTGCCAGCAGTCGGACAGTCTCTAATGAAAAACTGTTTTTT. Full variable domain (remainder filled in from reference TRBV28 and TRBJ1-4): DVKVTQSSRYLVKRTGEKVFLECVQDMDHENMFWYRQDPGLGLRLIYFSYDVKMKEKGDIPEGYSVSREKKERFSLILESASTNQTSMYLCASSRTVSNEKLFFGSGTQLSVL.

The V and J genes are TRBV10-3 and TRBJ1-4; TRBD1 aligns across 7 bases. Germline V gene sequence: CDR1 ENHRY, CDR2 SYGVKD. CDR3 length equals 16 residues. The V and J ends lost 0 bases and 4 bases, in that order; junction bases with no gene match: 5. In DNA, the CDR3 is TGTGCCATCAGTGAGTCGGCGGGACAGATTAATGAAAAACTGTTTTTT. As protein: CAISESAGQINEKLFF.

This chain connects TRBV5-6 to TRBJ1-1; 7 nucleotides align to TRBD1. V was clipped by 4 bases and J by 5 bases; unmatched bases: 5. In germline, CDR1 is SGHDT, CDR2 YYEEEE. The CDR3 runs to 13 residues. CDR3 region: CASSLQGLTEAFF. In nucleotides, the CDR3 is TGTGCCAGCAGCCTACAGGGGCTTACTGAAGCTTTCTTT.

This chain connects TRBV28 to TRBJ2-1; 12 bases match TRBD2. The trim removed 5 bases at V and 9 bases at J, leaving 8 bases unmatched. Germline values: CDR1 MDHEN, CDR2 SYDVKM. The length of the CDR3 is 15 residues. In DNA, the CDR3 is TGTGCCAGCAGTCAGCCGGGACTAGCGGGCCGTGAGCAGTTCTTC. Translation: CASSQPGLAGREQFF.

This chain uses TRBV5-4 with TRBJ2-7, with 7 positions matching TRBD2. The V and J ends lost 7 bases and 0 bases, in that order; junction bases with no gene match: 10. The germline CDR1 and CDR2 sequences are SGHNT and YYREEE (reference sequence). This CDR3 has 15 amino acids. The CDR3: CASGYVAGNSYEQYF. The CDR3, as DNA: TGTGCCAGCGGTTACGTAGCGGGCAACTCCTACGAGCAGTACTTC.

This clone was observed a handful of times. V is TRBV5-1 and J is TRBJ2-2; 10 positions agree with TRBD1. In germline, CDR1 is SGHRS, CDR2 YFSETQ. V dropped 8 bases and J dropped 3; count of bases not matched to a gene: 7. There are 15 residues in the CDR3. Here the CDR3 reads CASRQGALDTGELFF. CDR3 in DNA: TGCGCCAGTAGACAGGGGGCATTGGACACCGGGGAGCTGTTTTTT.

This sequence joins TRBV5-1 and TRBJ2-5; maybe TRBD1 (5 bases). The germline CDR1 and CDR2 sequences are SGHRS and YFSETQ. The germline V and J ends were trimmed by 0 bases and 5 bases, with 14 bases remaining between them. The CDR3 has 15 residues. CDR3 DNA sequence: TGCGCCAGCAGCTTGGAGGCAGGGCATGGTGAGACCCAGTACTTC. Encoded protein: CASSLEAGHGETQYF.

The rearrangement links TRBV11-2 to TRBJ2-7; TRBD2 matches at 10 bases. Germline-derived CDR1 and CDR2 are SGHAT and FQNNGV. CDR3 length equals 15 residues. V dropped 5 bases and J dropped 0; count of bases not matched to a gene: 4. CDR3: CASSHPSGSSYEQYF. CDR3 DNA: TGTGCCAGCAGCCATCCTAGCGGGAGCTCCTACGAGCAGTACTTC.

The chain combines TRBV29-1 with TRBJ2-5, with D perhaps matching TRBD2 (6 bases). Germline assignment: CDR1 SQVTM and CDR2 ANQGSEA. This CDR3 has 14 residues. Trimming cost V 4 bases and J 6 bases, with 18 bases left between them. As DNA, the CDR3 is TGCAGCGTTGGCTATGGTGGGGGGAAGAAGACCCAGTACTTC. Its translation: CSVGYGGGKKTQYF.